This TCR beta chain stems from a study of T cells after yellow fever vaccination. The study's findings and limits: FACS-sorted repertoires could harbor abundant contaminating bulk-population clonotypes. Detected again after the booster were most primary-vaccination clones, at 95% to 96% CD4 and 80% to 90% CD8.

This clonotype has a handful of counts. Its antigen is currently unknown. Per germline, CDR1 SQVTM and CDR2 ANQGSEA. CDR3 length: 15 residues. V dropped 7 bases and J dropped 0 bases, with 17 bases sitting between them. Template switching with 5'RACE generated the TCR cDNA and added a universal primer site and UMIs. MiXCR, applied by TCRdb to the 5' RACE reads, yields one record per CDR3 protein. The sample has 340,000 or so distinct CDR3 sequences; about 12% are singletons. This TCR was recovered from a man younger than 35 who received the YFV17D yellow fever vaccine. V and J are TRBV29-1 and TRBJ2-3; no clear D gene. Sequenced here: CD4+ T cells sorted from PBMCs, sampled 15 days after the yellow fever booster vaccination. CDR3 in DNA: TGCAGCGCAGTTACGGTGTTATCTAGCACAGATACGCAGTATTTT. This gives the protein CSAVTVLSSTDTQYF.